The 31 T cell receptor beta chains presented below share a single source sample, sequenced in a study of shared clonotypes between healthy human individuals. The data were produced by immunoSEQ multiplex PCR, yet TCRdb's version contains in-frame clones alone and is incomplete. This table has approximately 2.3 million clones, 80% to 95% appearing once. Sequencing was carried out using naive CD4+ T cells from PBMCs. Subset: CD45RA+ positively selected. These receptors were collected from a man in his late teens or twenties in good health. Some clones in this sample may be carry-over from other donors' samples.

This rearrangement joins TRBV6-6 to TRBJ1-1; D not resolved. Germline V gene sequence: CDR1 MNHNY, CDR2 SVGAGI (reference sequence). V dropped 5 bases and J dropped 3 bases, with 16 bases sitting between them. This CDR3 has 15 residues. This CDR3 reads CASSSPGQTHTEAFF. The CDR3 DNA sequence: TGTGCCAGCAGTAGCCCCGGCCAGACCCACACTGAAGCTTTCTTT.

This clone showed up just a few times. The chain joins TRBV30 to TRBJ1-1; 7 nucleotides match TRBD1. The length of the CDR3 is 13 residues. With V trimmed by 5 bases and J by 0 bases, 3 bases remained unmatched. Germline V gene data show CDR1 as GTSNPN and CDR2 as SVGIG (reference sequence). In nucleotides, the CDR3 is TGTGCCTGGGCGACAGGGATGAACACTGAAGCTTTCTTT. Translating it yields CAWATGMNTEAFF. The whole variable domain, remainder taken from reference TRBV30 and TRBJ1-1, is SQTIHQWPATLVQPVGSPLSLECTVEGTSNPNLYWYRQAAGRGLQLLFYSVGIGQISSEVPQNLSASRPQDRQFILSSKKLLLSDSGFYLCAWATGMNTEAFFGQGTRLTVV.

V and J are TRBV28 and TRBJ2-2; D ambiguous. Per germline, CDR1 MDHEN and CDR2 SYDVKM. The V end was cut by 3 bases, the J end by 7 bases, with 9 bases between. The CDR3 contains 13 residues. The CDR3 nucleotides read TGTGCCAGCAGTTTTTGGGGTGGCGGGGAGCTGTTTTTT. Translating gives CASSFWGGGELFF.

V is TRBV7-3 and J is TRBJ1-1, with 8 bases that match TRBD1. The CDR3 consists of 16 residues. After removal of 5 bases from V and 5 bases from J, the junction contained 13 bases not matched to a gene. Germline V gene data show CDR1 as SGHTA and CDR2 as FQGTGA. DNA of the CDR3: TGTGCCAGCAGCCGCCACGGACTGGGACAGGTGACTGAAGCTTTCTTT. Protein sequence: CASSRHGLGQVTEAFF.

V is TRBV18 and J is TRBJ1-3; tentatively, D is TRBD1 (5 bases). Germline V gene sequence: CDR1 KGHSH, CDR2 LQKENI. V was pared by 1 base and J by 0 bases, with 7 bases between. The CDR3 is made up of 15 amino acids. The CDR3 spells CASSPRDLSGNTIYF. The CDR3 DNA reads TGTGCCAGCTCACCACGGGACCTCTCTGGAAACACCATATATTTT.

The rearrangement links TRBV29-1 to TRBJ1-3; 7 bases are shared with TRBD1. Looked up from germline, CDR1 is SQVTM and CDR2 is ANQGSEA. The CDR3 runs to 15 residues. V was clipped by 5 bases and J by 3 bases; unmatched bases: 10. CDR3: CSVPGEGALGNTIYF. In DNA form, the CDR3 reads TGCAGCGTTCCGGGGGAGGGGGCGCTTGGAAACACCATATATTTT.

With regard to this clone: Other DNA sequences in this sample translate to the same CDR3. The chain carries TRBV7-8 and TRBJ1-2; no clear D. V gave up 0 bases and J gave up 0 bases, with 8 bases separating them. From germline, CDR1 is SGHVS and CDR2 FQNEAQ. The CDR3 is 15 residues long. CDR3 region: CASSLAGRANYGYTF. CDR3 nucleotide sequence: TGTGCCAGCAGCTTAGCAGGCAGAGCTAACTATGGCTACACCTTC.

On this clone: This sample also contains other DNA sequences that code for the same CDR3. The V call is TRBV5-4, the J call TRBJ2-3, with 13 bases identical to TRBD2. V trimming: 2 bases; J trimming: 1 base; junction bases outside the gene matches: 4. The CDR3 covers 17 residues. Germline assignment: CDR1 SGHNT and CDR2 YYREEE (reference sequence). CDR3 coding DNA: TGTGCCAGCAGCTTACGACTAGCGGGAGGTGGCACAGATACGCAGTATTTT. Translated: CASSLRLAGGGTDTQYF.

V gene TRBV6-6 combines with J gene TRBJ1-2, with D possibly being TRBD1 (5 bases). The length of the CDR3 is 16 residues. V shed 6 bases and J shed 4 bases, with 21 bases lying between them. Germline values: CDR1 MNHNY, CDR2 SVGAGI (reference sequence). CDR3 coding DNA: TGTGCCAGCAGATCCCACGGGGACGTAACTTCCTATGGCTACACCTTC. Translated, it gives CASRSHGDVTSYGYTF.

This chain joins TRBV30 and TRBJ2-7, with TRBD1 identical over 8 bases. The germline V gene has CDR1 GTSNPN and CDR2 SVGIG (reference sequence). There are 13 residues in the CDR3. Trimming took 3 bases from V and 5 from J; bases not matched to a gene: 6. The DNA of the CDR3 is TGTGCCTGGAGAACAGGGGGGTACAACGAGCAGTACTTC. It translates to CAWRTGGYNEQYF.

The chain joins TRBV11-2 to TRBJ2-1; 9 nucleotides match TRBD2. V lost 8 bases to trimming and J lost 9 bases; unmatched junction nucleotides: 14. Looked up from germline, CDR1 is SGHAT and CDR2 is FQNNGV. The CDR3 sequence is 15 residues long. The chain's CDR3 is CASGRIAGEVFEQFF. CDR3 nucleotides: TGTGCCAGCGGCCGTATAGCGGGGGAGGTGTTTGAGCAGTTCTTC.

The chain uses TRBV4-1 and TRBJ2-7; D is perhaps TRBD2 (6 bases). CDR3 length equals 14 residues. The germline V gene encodes CDR1 MGHRA and CDR2 YSYEKL. V gave up 2 bases and J gave up 3 bases, with 11 bases separating them. DNA for the CDR3: TGCGCCAGCAGCCAACGACTAGGTCGCTACGAGCAGTACTTC. Translating gives CASSQRLGRYEQYF.

The CDR3 here is CASSLSLGERFSTDTQYF. The CDR3 DNA reads as TGTGCCAGCAGTTTATCGCTTGGGGAGCGGTTTAGCACAGATACGCAGTATTTT. The genes are TRBV27 and TRBJ2-3, with a tentative D call TRBD2 (5 bases). Trimming removed 0 bases at V and 0 bases at J, with 16 bases between. Germline CDR1 MNHEY, CDR2 SMNVEV (reference sequence). CDR3 size: 18 residues.

Worth noting for this clone: Other DNA sequences from this sample encode an identical CDR3 as well. The rearrangement links TRBV5-1 to TRBJ2-5; D gene unclear. V lost 0 bases, J lost 3 bases, and 6 bases lay in between. The CDR3 is made up of 13 amino acids. Per the germline V gene, CDR1 is SGHRS and CDR2 is YFSETQ. The CDR3 region has the DNA TGCGCCAGCAGCTTGGCGGGTAAAGAGACCCAGTACTTC. This sequence encodes CASSLAGKETQYF.

J is TRBJ1-1 and V is TRBV27, with a possible D match to TRBD1 (5 bases). Trimming cost V 0 bases and J 13 bases, with 12 bases left between them. Germline lookup yields CDR1 MNHEY and CDR2 SMNVEV (reference sequence). This CDR3 has 12 amino acids. CDR3 sequence (DNA): TGTGCCAGCAGTTTATCGAGGGGAATGGTTTTCTTT. Amino acids: CASSLSRGMVFF.

The chain combines TRBV25-1 with TRBJ1-2; 9 bases fit TRBD1. The germline V gene encodes CDR1 MGHDK and CDR2 SYGVNS. The CDR3 extends over 18 amino acids. V dropped 6 bases and J dropped 8; count of bases not matched to a gene: 22. The CDR3 nucleotides are TGTGCCAGCAGACCGTCTTACGCGGTTTGGGACAGGGAAAGCGGCTACACCTTC. Its protein is CASRPSYAVWDRESGYTF.

This sequence joins TRBV30 and TRBJ2-7; D could derive from TRBD1 or TRBD2 (5 bases each). CDR3 length: 14 amino acids. V was shortened by 2 bases and J by 0 bases, with 11 bases between the two germline ends. CDR1 and CDR2 from the germline V gene are GTSNPN and SVGIG (reference sequence). Here the CDR3 reads CAWSRPGSSYEQYF. The CDR3 DNA reads as TGTGCCTGGAGTAGGCCAGGGAGCTCCTACGAGCAGTACTTC.

The V and J genes are TRBV5-8 and TRBJ2-3, with TRBD1 matching 8 bases. Germline CDR1 and CDR2: SGHTS and YDEGEE. The CDR3 consists of 13 residues. V was pared by 4 bases and J by 8 bases, with 6 bases of the junction left unmatched. The CDR3 nucleotides are TGTGCCAGCAGCATGCCAGGGGGCCGTACGCAGTATTTT. Protein sequence: CASSMPGGRTQYF.

V usage is TRBV2 and J usage is TRBJ2-1; D not resolved. The CDR3 sequence is 15 residues long. V lost 4 bases and J 9 bases, leaving 19 bases between the germline ends. Germline lookup yields CDR1 SNHLY and CDR2 FYNNEI. The CDR3 bases are TGTGCCAGCAGTGGTTTGGCGCACCCTCTCGGTGAGCAGTTCTTC. The encoded protein is CASSGLAHPLGEQFF.

The count of this clone is one. CDR3 region: CASRRGGVGGVRANEQFF. CDR3 in DNA: TGTGCCAGTAGGAGGGGAGGGGTAGGCGGGGTGAGGGCCAATGAGCAGTTCTTC. V is TRBV19 and J is TRBJ2-1; the match to TRBD2 covers 7 bases. This CDR3 has 18 residues. Germline V gene sequence: CDR1 LNHDA, CDR2 SQIVND (reference sequence). Trimming took 6 bases from V and 6 from J; bases not matched to a gene: 20.

The rearrangement uses TRBV28 and TRBJ2-7; TRBD1 matches at 8 bases. Germline V lookup: CDR1 MDHEN, CDR2 SYDVKM. This CDR3 is built from 14 residues. V dropped 5 bases and J dropped 2; count of bases not matched to a gene: 5. The CDR3 sequence is CASSASTGAYEQYF. CDR3 bases: TGTGCCAGCAGTGCCTCGACAGGGGCCTACGAGCAGTACTTC.

The DNA of the CDR3 is TGTGCCAGCAGTTTTGGCCAAAGTGGGTTCTTC. Amino acids: CASSFGQSGFF. The chain carries TRBV28 and TRBJ2-1; D is unresolved. The V end was cut by 3 bases, the J end by 15 bases, with 12 bases between. The germline CDR1 and CDR2 sequences are MDHEN and SYDVKM. CDR3 length: 11 amino acids.

On this clone itself: Other DNA sequences in this specimen translate into the identical CDR3. V usage is TRBV9 and J usage is TRBJ1-4; D gene ambiguous. This CDR3 has 14 residues. Germline CDR1 and CDR2: SGDLS and YYNGEE. V lost 1 base to trimming and J lost 5 bases, with 9 bases between them. CDR3 protein: CASSVRSGNEKLFF. CDR3 sequence (DNA): TGTGCCAGCAGCGTACGAAGCGGGAATGAAAAACTGTTTTTT.

Points on this clone: Other DNA variants within this sample encode the same CDR3. The genes are TRBV18 and TRBJ1-3; D ambiguous. The CDR3 spans 13 residues. Germline CDR1 KGHSH, CDR2 LQKENI. With 2 bases removed from V and 4 bases from J, the gap between germline ends came to 6 bases. The CDR3 loop reads CASSPSPGNTIYF. Written as DNA, the CDR3 is TGTGCCAGCTCACCAAGCCCCGGAAACACCATATATTTT.

The CDR3 sequence: CSVAVSDLNEQFF. CDR3 DNA: TGCAGCGTTGCTGTTAGCGACCTTAATGAGCAGTTCTTC. This rearrangement joins TRBV29-1 to TRBJ2-1; the D gene is possibly TRBD2 (5 bases). The CDR3 extends over 13 amino acids. V shed 4 bases and J shed 7 bases, with 14 bases lying between them. Germline V gene sequence: CDR1 SQVTM, CDR2 ANQGSEA.

This chain joins TRBV28 and TRBJ2-3, with 9 bases that match TRBD2. The CDR3 is 15 amino acids. Germline V gene lookup returns CDR1 MDHEN and CDR2 SYDVKM. Unmatched junction bases numbered 7, after V lost 7 bases and J lost 2 bases. As DNA, the CDR3 is TGTGCCAGCAACGTAGCGGGAGAGGCCACAGATACGCAGTATTTT. Translating it yields CASNVAGEATDTQYF.

V usage is TRBV30 and J usage is TRBJ1-2, with unresolved D. The V gene lost 0 bases and the J gene lost 7 bases, with 21 bases spanning the gap. The germline CDR1 and CDR2 sequences are GTSNPN and SVGIG (reference sequence). The CDR3 runs to 16 residues. The CDR3 reads CAWSVSLRPAAGGYTF. The CDR3 DNA is TGTGCCTGGAGTGTAAGTCTTCGACCTGCCGCGGGTGGCTACACCTTC.

This chain joins TRBV28 and TRBJ2-3; 8 bases line up with TRBD2. Germline V gives CDR1 MDHEN, CDR2 SYDVKM. This CDR3 contains 18 residues. With V trimmed by 2 bases and J by 1 base, 11 bases remained unmatched. CDR3 region: CASSLQTGTRFRTDTQYF. The CDR3 DNA reads as TGTGCCAGCAGTTTACAAACCGGGACTAGATTCCGCACAGATACGCAGTATTTT.

V usage is TRBV18 and J usage is TRBJ2-5; D is uncertain. The V end was cut by 2 bases, the J end by 4 bases, with 8 bases between. Germline V gene lookup returns CDR1 KGHSH and CDR2 LQKENI. The CDR3 loop spans 13 amino acids. The CDR3 spells CASSPKELETQYF. Here the CDR3 DNA reads TGTGCCAGCTCACCAAAAGAGTTAGAGACCCAGTACTTC.

This chain uses TRBV5-4 with TRBJ1-4; D may be TRBD1 (5 bases). Germline values: CDR1 SGHNT, CDR2 YYREEE (reference sequence). There are 16 residues in the CDR3. Trimming removed 4 bases from V and 6 bases from J, with 19 bases in between. In nucleotides, the CDR3 is TGTGCCAGCAGCCCGGGGTGGGACGGCGGGCATGAAAAACTGTTTTTT. This gives the protein CASSPGWDGGHEKLFF.

The CDR3 DNA follows: TGTGCCAGCATGAGGGTCGTCACTGAAGCTTTCTTT. Translating it yields CASMRVVTEAFF. V gene TRBV7-8 combines with J gene TRBJ1-1; D unclear. The CDR3 totals 12 residues. V was pared by 7 bases and J by 4 bases, with 10 bases between. Per germline, CDR1 SGHVS and CDR2 FQNEAQ.